This T cell receptor (beta chain) derives from a study of graft-versus-host responses after intestinal transplantation. Study information: Grafts that recipients had were multivisceral, liver-intestinal, or isolated intestinal transplants. Each patient got anti-thymocyte globulin induction, then tacrolimus and steroids for about 3 years.

Only in-frame clones appear in the TCRdb table, and some are missing; sequencing was by immunoSEQ multiplex PCR. This sample has over 9,500 clones, with 94% found just once. V was clipped by 4 bases and J by 4 bases, with 14 bases between them. Germline CDR1 is MNHNS and CDR2 is SASEGT. The CDR3 consists of 14 residues. This clone has just one count. The antigen is unknown. Study conclusions and caveats: GvH clones appeared in recipient marrow, some first in ileum or blood. Circulating GvH clone levels at their peak were associated with HvG declines (early post-transplant).

The sequence was collected from a human patient who received an intestinal transplant, so some T cells may come from the graft donor. The sequencing here drew on PBMCs, taken 8 days after intestinal transplant. The V and J genes are TRBV6-1 and TRBJ2-7, with TRBD1 as a possible D gene (5 bases). CDR3 in DNA: TGTGCCAGCAGTGTTCAGGGCTCGGAGTACGAGCAGTACTTC. Translated, it gives CASSVQGSEYEQYF.